The 4 T cell receptor beta chains reported below all come from one sample, sequenced in a study of shared clonotypes between healthy human individuals. Some clones are missing from TCRdb's copy, which holds only in-frame ones; the method was immunoSEQ multiplex PCR. The sample holds fewer than 1.4 million clones, around 82% seen once. The sequenced sample was memory CD4+ T cells from PBMCs. The subset is: CD45RA-negative fraction. The source is a young man in good health. Some clones in this sample may be carry-over from other donors' samples.

This clone turned up a few times. The chain is built from TRBV6-1 and TRBJ1-1, with 7 bases fitting TRBD1. Germline V gene lookup returns CDR1 MNHNS and CDR2 SASEGT. V trimming: 6 bases; J trimming: 3 bases; junction bases outside the gene matches: 4. This CDR3 contains 13 residues. The CDR3 bases are TGTGCCAGCAGGCCGACAGGGTACACTGAAGCTTTCTTT. This codes for CASRPTGYTEAFF.

The chain couples TRBV6-5 to TRBJ2-5, with 9 bases identical to TRBD1. The CDR3 totals 14 residues. Trimming took 5 bases from V and 5 from J; bases not matched to a gene: 6. Germline V gives CDR1 MNHEY, CDR2 SVGAGI. The CDR3 loop is CASSQQGAAETQYF. DNA for the CDR3: TGTGCCAGCAGTCAACAGGGGGCCGCGGAGACCCAGTACTTC.

The J gene is TRBJ2-6, the V gene TRBV27; 8 bases fit TRBD1. The CDR3 contains 16 residues. The germline V gene encodes CDR1 MNHEY and CDR2 SMNVEV (reference sequence). V shed 5 bases, J shed 4 bases, and the junction held 7 bases outside the gene matches. The CDR3 DNA follows: TGTGCCAGCAGTCTGCGGACAGGGTCCGGGGCCAACGTCCTGACTTTC. Translating gives CASSLRTGSGANVLTF.

The V gene is TRBV7-9, the J gene TRBJ2-1; D uncertain. The CDR3 loop spans 14 amino acids. Germline-derived CDR1 and CDR2 are SEHNR and FQNEAQ (reference sequence). Trimming left V 0 bases short and J 9 bases short, with 12 bases between. The CDR3 DNA reads TGTGCCAGCAGCTTAGCGGGAACTTATGCTGAGCAGTTCTTC. This encodes CASSLAGTYAEQFF.